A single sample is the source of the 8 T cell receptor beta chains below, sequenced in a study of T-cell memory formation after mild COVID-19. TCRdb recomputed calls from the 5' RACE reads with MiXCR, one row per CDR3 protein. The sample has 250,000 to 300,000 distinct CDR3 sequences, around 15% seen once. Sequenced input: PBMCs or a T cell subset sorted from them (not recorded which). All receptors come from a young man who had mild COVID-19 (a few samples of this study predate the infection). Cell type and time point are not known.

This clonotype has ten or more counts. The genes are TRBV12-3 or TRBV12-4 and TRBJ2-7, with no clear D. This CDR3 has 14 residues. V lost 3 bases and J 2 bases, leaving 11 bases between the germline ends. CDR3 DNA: TGTGCCAGCAGTTTCGGGCGGACCACCTACGAGCAGTACTTC. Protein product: CASSFGRTTYEQYF.

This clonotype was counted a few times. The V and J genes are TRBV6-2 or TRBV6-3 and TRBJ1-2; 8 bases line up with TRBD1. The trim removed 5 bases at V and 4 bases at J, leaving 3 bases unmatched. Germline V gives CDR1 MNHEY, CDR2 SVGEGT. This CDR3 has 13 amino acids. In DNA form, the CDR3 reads TGTGCCAGCAGTACGGGACAGGTCTATGGCTACACCTTC. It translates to CASSTGQVYGYTF.

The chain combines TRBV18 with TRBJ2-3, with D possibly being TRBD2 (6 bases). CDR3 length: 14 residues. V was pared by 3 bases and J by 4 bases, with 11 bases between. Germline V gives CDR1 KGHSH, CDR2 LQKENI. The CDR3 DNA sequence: TGTGCCAGCTCACCTCTCCCGGGGGCAGATACGCAGTATTTT. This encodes CASSPLPGADTQYF.

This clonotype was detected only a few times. CDR3 amino acids: CAISVPGEPNTEAFF. The CDR3 region has the DNA TGTGCCATCAGTGTCCCTGGGGAGCCGAACACTGAAGCTTTCTTT. V usage is TRBV10-3 and J usage is TRBJ1-1, with D unresolved. Germline lookup yields CDR1 ENHRY and CDR2 SYGVKD. V gave up 4 bases and J gave up 1 base, with 13 bases separating them. The CDR3 extends over 15 amino acids.

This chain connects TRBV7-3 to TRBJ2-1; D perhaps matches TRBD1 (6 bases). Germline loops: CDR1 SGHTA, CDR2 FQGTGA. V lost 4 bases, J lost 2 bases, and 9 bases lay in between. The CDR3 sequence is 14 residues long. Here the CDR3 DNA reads TGTGCCAGCAGCTCACAGGGAACCTACAATGAGCAGTTCTTC. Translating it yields CASSSQGTYNEQFF. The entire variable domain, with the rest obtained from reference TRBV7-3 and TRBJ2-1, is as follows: GAGVSQTPSNKVTEKGKYVELRCDPISGHTALYWYRQSLGQGPEFLIYFQGTGAADDSGLPNDRFFAVRPEGSVSTLKIQRTERGDSAVYLCASSSQGTYNEQFFGPGTRLTVL.

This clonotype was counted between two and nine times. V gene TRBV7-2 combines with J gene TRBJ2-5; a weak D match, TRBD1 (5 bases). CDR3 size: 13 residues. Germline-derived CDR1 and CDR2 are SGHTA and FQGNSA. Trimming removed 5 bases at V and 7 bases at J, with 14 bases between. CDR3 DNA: TGTGCCAGCAGCCCCCCAGGGATCTGGACCCAGTACTTC. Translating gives CASSPPGIWTQYF.

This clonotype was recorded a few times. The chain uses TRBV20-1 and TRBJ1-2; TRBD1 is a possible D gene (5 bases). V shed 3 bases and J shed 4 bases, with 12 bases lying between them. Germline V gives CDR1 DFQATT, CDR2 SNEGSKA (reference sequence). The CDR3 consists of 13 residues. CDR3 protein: CSASGALGYGYTF. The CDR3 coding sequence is TGCAGTGCTAGTGGGGCCCTGGGCTATGGCTACACCTTC.

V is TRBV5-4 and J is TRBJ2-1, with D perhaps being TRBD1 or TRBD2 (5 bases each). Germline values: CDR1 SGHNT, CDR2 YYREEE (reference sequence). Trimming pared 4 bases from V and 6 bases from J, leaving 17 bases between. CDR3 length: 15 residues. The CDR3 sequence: CASSTGTELGNEQFF. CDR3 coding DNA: TGTGCCAGCAGCACCGGGACGGAGCTAGGCAATGAGCAGTTCTTC.